One sample yielded the 10 T cell receptor beta chains listed below, sequenced in a study of neurological immune-mediated disorders. Sample time point: longitudinal time-point 2. One entry per CDR3 protein results from TCRdb running MiXCR on the 5' RACE reads. In the table there are roughly 34,000 distinct CDR3 sequences, more than 10% of which are singletons. The sample consisted of PBMCs. Receptor source: a woman aged 35 to 49 in good health.

This clonotype appeared many times. J is TRBJ2-1 and V is TRBV12-3 or TRBV12-4; 7 bases map to TRBD2. Trimming took 6 bases from V and 2 from J; bases not matched to a gene: 4. The CDR3 covers 14 residues. The CDR3 sequence: CASREAGTYNEQFF. The DNA of the CDR3 is TGTGCCAGCAGAGAAGCGGGGACCTACAATGAGCAGTTCTTC.

This clonotype was picked up many times. This chain connects TRBV7-2 to TRBJ1-3; 7 positions match TRBD1. Losses at the gene ends were 5 bases for V and 0 bases for J; bases not matched to a gene: 4. This CDR3 contains 15 residues. Germline lookup yields CDR1 SGHTA and CDR2 FQGNSA. The CDR3 DNA sequence: TGTGCCAGCAGCAGGGACAGCGTCTCTGGAAACACCATATATTTT. This gives the protein CASSRDSVSGNTIYF.

In its sample, this clonotype was seen many times. The rearrangement uses TRBV20-1 and TRBJ1-1, with TRBD1 identical over 8 bases. In germline, CDR1 is DFQATT, CDR2 SNEGSKA (reference sequence). V shed 7 bases, J shed 5 bases, and the junction held 12 bases outside the gene matches. The CDR3 loop spans 14 amino acids. The DNA of the CDR3 is TGCAGTGGACGTGACAGGGGAACCGGGACTGAAGCTTTCTTT. Translating it yields CSGRDRGTGTEAFF.

There are many counts of this clonotype. The chain combines TRBV29-1 with TRBJ1-5, with 10 bases fitting TRBD1. Per the germline V gene, CDR1 is SQVTM and CDR2 is ANQGSEA. The CDR3 totals 15 residues. The ends lost 7 bases at V and 5 bases at J; junction bases unmatched: 11. This chain's CDR3 is CSAQSGTGVDQPQHF. CDR3 bases: TGCAGCGCCCAGTCCGGGACAGGGGTGGATCAGCCCCAGCATTTT.

Concerning this clonotype: An end of the junction differs from the germline gene, which may be a read error. The J gene is TRBJ1-4, the V gene TRBV20-1, with D possibly TRBD1 on 5 matching bases. CDR1 DFQATT and CDR2 SNEGSKA come from the germline V gene (reference sequence). The CDR3 covers 14 residues. CDR3 sequence reads: CSAPKTAANEKLLF. The CDR3 DNA sequence: TGCAGTGCGCCTAAGACAGCCGCTAATGAAAAACTGCTTTTT.

The chain carries TRBV20-1 and TRBJ1-1, with a tentative D call TRBD1 (5 bases). V was pared by 5 bases and J by 0 bases, with 13 bases between. The CDR3 covers 14 residues. Germline CDR1 DFQATT, CDR2 SNEGSKA (reference sequence). The CDR3 DNA sequence: TGCAGTGCTTACGGGGGGGGGATGAACACTGAAGCTTTCTTT. Translating gives CSAYGGGMNTEAFF.

The table lists this clonotype with many counts. This chain uses TRBV12-3 or TRBV12-4 with TRBJ1-1, with 7 bases fitting TRBD1. CDR3 size: 13 residues. The V and J ends lost 5 bases and 4 bases, in that order; junction bases with no gene match: 4. The DNA for the CDR3 is TGTGCCAGCAGTCCTACAGGGGTCACTGAAGCTTTCTTT. Translating it yields CASSPTGVTEAFF.

This clonotype was observed at least ten times. The rearrangement joins TRBV20-1 to TRBJ1-2; D gene uncertain. The ends were cut back, 2 bases at V and 4 bases at J, with 11 bases in the middle. CDR1 is DFQATT, CDR2 SNEGSKA, per germline (reference sequence). The CDR3 runs to 13 residues. The CDR3 protein is CSARTGSIYGYTF. CDR3 in DNA: TGCAGTGCTAGAACGGGGTCGATCTATGGCTACACCTTC.

This chain joins TRBV6-5 and TRBJ2-5; D unclear. CDR3 length: 16 residues. V lost 2 bases and J lost 2, with 15 bases in between. CDR1 and CDR2 from the germline V gene are MNHEY and SVGAGI. The CDR3, as DNA: TGTGCCAGCAGTTACGGTGGGCAGTTGAATCAAGAGACCCAGTACTTC. Amino acids: CASSYGGQLNQETQYF.

The sample holds many counts of this clonotype. The rearrangement links TRBV4-3 to TRBJ1-3, with no clear D. V lost 4 bases and J 0 bases, leaving 16 bases between the germline ends. The CDR3 runs to 17 residues. CDR1 and CDR2 (germline): LGHNA, YSLEER. The DNA of the CDR3 is TGCGCCAGCAGCCTCACCACTTCGATGCACTCTGGAAACACCATATATTTT. Translated: CASSLTTSMHSGNTIYF.